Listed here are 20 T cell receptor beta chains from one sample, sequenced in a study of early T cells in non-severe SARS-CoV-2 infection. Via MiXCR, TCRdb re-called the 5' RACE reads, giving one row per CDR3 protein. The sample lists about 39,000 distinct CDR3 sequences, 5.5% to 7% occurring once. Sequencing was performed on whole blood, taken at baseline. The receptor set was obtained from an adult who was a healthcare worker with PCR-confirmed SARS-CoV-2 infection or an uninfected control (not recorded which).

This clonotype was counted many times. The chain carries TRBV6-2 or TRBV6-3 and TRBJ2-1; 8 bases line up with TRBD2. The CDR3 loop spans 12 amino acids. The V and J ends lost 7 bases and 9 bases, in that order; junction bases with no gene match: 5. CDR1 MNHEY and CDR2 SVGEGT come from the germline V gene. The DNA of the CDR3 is TGTGCCAGCAACGGGGGGGACCGTGAGCAGTTCTTC. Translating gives CASNGGDREQFF.

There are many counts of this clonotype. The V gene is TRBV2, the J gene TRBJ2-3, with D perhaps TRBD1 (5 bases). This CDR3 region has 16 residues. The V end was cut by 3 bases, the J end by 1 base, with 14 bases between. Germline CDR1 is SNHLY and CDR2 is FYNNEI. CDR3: CASSETAPGGTDTQYF. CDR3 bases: TGTGCCAGCAGTGAGACAGCTCCCGGAGGCACAGATACGCAGTATTTT.

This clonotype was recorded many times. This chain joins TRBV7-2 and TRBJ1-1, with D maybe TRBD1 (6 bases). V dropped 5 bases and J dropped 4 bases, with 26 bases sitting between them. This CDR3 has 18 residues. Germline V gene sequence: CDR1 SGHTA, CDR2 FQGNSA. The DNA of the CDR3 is TGTGCCAGCAGCCCCAGCGGGGCGGGGGCTAAGTCCAGCACTGAAGCTTTCTTT. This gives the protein CASSPSGAGAKSSTEAFF.

The DNA for the CDR3 is TGTGCCAGCCACAGTAGCTCTGGAAACACCATATATTTT. It yields the protein CASHSSSGNTIYF. The chain combines TRBV6-5 with TRBJ1-3, with unresolved D. V was cut by 8 bases and J by 0 bases, with 8 bases left in between. Germline lookup yields CDR1 MNHEY and CDR2 SVGAGI. CDR3 size: 13 residues.

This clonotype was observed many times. CDR3 DNA: TGCGCCAGCAGCCAACAAGAGACCCAGTACTTC. The encoded protein is CASSQQETQYF. The V gene is TRBV4-1, the J gene TRBJ2-5; the D is unclear. Deletions cut 2 bases from V and 2 bases from J, with 0 bases between. Germline values: CDR1 MGHRA, CDR2 YSYEKL. This CDR3 spans 11 amino acids.

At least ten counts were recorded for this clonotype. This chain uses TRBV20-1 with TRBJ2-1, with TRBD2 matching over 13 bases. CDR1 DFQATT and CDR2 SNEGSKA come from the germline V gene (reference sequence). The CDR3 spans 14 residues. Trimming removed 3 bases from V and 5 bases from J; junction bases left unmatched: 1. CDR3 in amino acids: CSARGLAGHNEQFF. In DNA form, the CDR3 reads TGCAGTGCTAGGGGACTAGCGGGGCACAATGAGCAGTTCTTC.

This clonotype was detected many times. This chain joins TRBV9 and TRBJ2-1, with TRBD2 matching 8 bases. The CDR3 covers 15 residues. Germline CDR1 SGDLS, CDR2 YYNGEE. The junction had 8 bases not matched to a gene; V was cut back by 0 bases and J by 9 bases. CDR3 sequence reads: CASSVGEREYSEQFF. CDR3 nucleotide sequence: TGTGCCAGCAGCGTAGGGGAGCGGGAGTACTCTGAGCAGTTCTTC.

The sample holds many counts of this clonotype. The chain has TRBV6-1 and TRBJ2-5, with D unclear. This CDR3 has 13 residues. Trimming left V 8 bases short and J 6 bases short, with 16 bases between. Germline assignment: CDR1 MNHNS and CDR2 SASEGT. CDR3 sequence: CASSEGGSQTQYF. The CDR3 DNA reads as TGTGCCAGCTCCGAAGGTGGCTCCCAGACCCAGTACTTC.

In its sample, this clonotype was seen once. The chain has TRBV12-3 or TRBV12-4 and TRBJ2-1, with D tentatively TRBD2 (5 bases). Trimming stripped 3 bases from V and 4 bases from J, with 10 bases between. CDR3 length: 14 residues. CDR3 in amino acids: CASSLARAYNEQFF. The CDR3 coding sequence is TGTGCCAGCAGTTTGGCGAGGGCTTACAATGAGCAGTTCTTC.

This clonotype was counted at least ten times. CDR3 bases: TGTGCCAGCAGCCTACCGACTAGCGGGGGCCGTAGCTCCTACGAGCAGTACTTC. Its protein product is CASSLPTSGGRSSYEQYF. The chain recombines TRBV7-2 with TRBJ2-7; 12 bases line up with TRBD2. Germline V gene sequence: CDR1 SGHTA, CDR2 FQGNSA. J was trimmed by 0 bases and V by 5 bases; bases with no gene match: 11. CDR3 length: 18 residues.

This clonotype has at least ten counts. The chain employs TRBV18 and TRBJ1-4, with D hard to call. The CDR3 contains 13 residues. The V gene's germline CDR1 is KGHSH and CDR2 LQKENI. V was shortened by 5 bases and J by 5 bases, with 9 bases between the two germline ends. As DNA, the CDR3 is TGTGCCAGCTCAGCCCAGGAGAATGAAAAACTGTTTTTT. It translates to CASSAQENEKLFF.

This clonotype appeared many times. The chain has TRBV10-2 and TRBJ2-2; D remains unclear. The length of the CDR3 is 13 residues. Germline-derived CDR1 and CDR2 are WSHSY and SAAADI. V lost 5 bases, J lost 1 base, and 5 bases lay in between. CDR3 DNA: TGCGCCAGCAGTTACAGGAACACCGGGGAGCTGTTTTTT. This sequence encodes CASSYRNTGELFF.

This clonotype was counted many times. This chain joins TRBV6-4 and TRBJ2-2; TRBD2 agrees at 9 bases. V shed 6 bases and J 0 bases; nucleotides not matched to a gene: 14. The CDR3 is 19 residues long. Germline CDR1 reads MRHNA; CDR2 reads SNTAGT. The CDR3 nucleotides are TGTGCCAGCAGCCTTAAGAGCGGGGGGCCGTTCGCGAACACCGGGGAGCTGTTTTTT. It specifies CASSLKSGGPFANTGELFF.

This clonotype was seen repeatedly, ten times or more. This chain's CDR3 is CASSQEGHFGTSGRPTEGEQFF. The CDR3 bases are TGCGCCAGCAGCCAAGAGGGGCACTTTGGGACTAGCGGGAGGCCTACGGAGGGTGAGCAGTTCTTC. V is TRBV4-1 and J is TRBJ2-1; 15 nucleotides align to TRBD2. J was trimmed by 9 bases and V by 0 bases; bases with no gene match: 21. Per the germline V gene, CDR1 is MGHRA and CDR2 is YSYEKL. The CDR3 extends over 22 amino acids.

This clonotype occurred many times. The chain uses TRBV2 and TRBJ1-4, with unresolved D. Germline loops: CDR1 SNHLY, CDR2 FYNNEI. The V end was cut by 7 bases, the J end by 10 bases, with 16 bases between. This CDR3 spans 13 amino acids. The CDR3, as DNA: TGTGCCAGCATACCGGCTCGGTATGGAAAACTGTTTTTT. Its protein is CASIPARYGKLFF.

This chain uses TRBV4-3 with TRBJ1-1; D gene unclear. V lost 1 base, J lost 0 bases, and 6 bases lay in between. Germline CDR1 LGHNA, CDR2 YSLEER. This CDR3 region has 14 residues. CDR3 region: CASSQVILNTEAFF. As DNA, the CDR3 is TGCGCCAGCAGCCAAGTGATCCTGAACACTGAAGCTTTCTTT.

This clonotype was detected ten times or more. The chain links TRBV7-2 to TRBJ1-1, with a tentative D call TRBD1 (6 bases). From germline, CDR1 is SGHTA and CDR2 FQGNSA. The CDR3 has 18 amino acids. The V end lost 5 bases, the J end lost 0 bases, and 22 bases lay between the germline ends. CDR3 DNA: TGTGCCAGCAGCGCAAGGGGGGCAGGATGGGACTTGAACACTGAAGCTTTCTTT. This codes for CASSARGAGWDLNTEAFF.

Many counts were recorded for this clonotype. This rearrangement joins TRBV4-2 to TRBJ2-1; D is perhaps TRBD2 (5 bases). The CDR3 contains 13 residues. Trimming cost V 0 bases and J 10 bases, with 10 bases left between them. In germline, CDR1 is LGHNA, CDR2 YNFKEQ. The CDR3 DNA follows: TGTGCCAGCAGCCAAGATTTGACGGGGGAGCAGTTCTTC. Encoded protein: CASSQDLTGEQFF.

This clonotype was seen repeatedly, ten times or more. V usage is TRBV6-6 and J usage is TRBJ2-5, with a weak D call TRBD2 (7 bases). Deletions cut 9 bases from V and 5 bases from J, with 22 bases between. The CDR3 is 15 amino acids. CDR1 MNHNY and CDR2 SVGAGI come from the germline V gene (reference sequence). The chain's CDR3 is CASVGGRGESETQYF. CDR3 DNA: TGTGCCAGTGTGGGGGGGCGTGGGGAAAGTGAGACCCAGTACTTC.

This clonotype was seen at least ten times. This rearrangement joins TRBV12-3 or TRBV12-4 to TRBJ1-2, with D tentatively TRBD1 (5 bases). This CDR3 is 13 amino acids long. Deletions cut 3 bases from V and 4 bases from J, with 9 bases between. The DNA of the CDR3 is TGTGCCAGCAGTTTGGCAGGGCGCTATGGCTACACCTTC. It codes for CASSLAGRYGYTF.